This T cell receptor (beta chain) originates from a study of blood T cell repertoires in COVID-19. Study-level information: Sample material is recorded as cDNA or gDNA derived from T cells, B-cell-depleted T cells, or PBMCs.

A few counts support this clone. Original processing notes: From reference gene primer amplification, estimates of nucleated cell counts were derived. Assay used: immunoSEQ multiplex PCR; TCRdb lists only in-frame clones, some missing. Clone size and V and J calls were adopted from that table, with D and trimming inferred from the DNA. The profile shows roughly 270,000 clones, approximately 85% of them singletons. The CDR3 loop spans 16 amino acids. Germline V gives CDR1 MNHEY, CDR2 SVGAGI. J was trimmed by 1 base and V by 0 bases; bases with no gene match: 4. This sequence joins TRBV6-5 and TRBJ2-7; TRBD1 matches at 9 bases. Material: peripheral blood. This sequence originates from a man between 50 and 59 years old with active or convalescent COVID-19. CDR3 residues: CASSYSQQGASYEQYF. The CDR3 DNA reads as TGTGCCAGCAGTTACTCGCAACAGGGGGCGTCCTACGAGCAGTACTTC.